Presented here are 16 T cell receptor beta chains from one specimen sequenced in a study of control samples from healthy donors and cancer patients. The repertoire was sequenced with immunoSEQ multiplex PCR; TCRdb's copy has only in-frame clones and lacks some. The sample has roughly 95,000 clones, 88% seen once. Sequences were obtained from blood. Receptor source: a young man in good health.

The V gene is TRBV18, the J gene TRBJ1-1; D remains unclear. Germline V gives CDR1 KGHSH, CDR2 LQKENI. This CDR3 is 16 amino acids long. V lost 1 base, J lost 0 bases, and 12 bases lay in between. The CDR3 protein is CASSPQGSRMNTEAFF. The CDR3 DNA follows: TGTGCCAGCTCACCACAGGGATCCCGGATGAACACTGAAGCTTTCTTT.

This chain links TRBV7-9 with TRBJ1-2; TRBD1 matches at 12 bases. Losses at the gene ends were 1 base for V and 2 bases for J; bases not matched to a gene: 5. This CDR3 is built from 17 residues. The V gene's germline CDR1 is SEHNR and CDR2 FQNEAQ (reference sequence). CDR3 nucleotides: TGTGCCAGCAGCTTAGTGGGGGACAGGGGGCAGAACTATGGCTACACCTTC. Amino acid sequence: CASSLVGDRGQNYGYTF.

J is TRBJ2-1 and V is TRBV24-1, with D perhaps matching TRBD1 or TRBD2 (7 bases each). The CDR3 extends over 15 amino acids. Germline V gives CDR1 KGHDR, CDR2 SFDVKD. V was pared by 5 bases and J by 6 bases, with 16 bases between. The CDR3 bases are TGTGCCACCAGTGTGGGGGAGGGGGCGATCAATGAGCAGTTCTTC. Translating it yields CATSVGEGAINEQFF.

CDR3 coding DNA: TGCGCCAGCAGCCAAGCGCAGGGGGGATACGAGCAGTACTTC. This codes for CASSQAQGGYEQYF. J is TRBJ2-7 and V is TRBV4-1, with D possibly being TRBD1 (7 bases). V was cut by 1 base and J by 4 bases, with 11 bases left in between. Germline V lookup: CDR1 MGHRA, CDR2 YSYEKL. The CDR3 length is 14 residues.

The chain employs TRBV20-1 and TRBJ2-4, with D possibly TRBD2 on 5 matching bases. The germline V and J ends were trimmed by 3 bases and 2 bases, with 14 bases remaining between them. Germline CDR1 is DFQATT and CDR2 is SNEGSKA (reference sequence). CDR3 length equals 15 residues. Here the CDR3 DNA reads TGCAGTGCTAGTGGTGGGTCTAGCACCAAAAACATTCAGTACTTC. Translation: CSASGGSSTKNIQYF.

The gene calls are TRBV4-2 and TRBJ1-2; no clear D. Germline loops: CDR1 LGHNA, CDR2 YNFKEQ. The CDR3 spans 13 residues. V lost 0 bases and J 5 bases, leaving 7 bases between the germline ends. CDR3 nucleotide sequence: TGTGCCAGCAGCCAAGATAAGGGTTATGGCTACACCTTC. This codes for CASSQDKGYGYTF.

The genes are TRBV5-1 and TRBJ1-6; no firm D call. The germline CDR1 and CDR2 sequences are SGHRS and YFSETQ. V lost 7 bases and J 5 bases, leaving 16 bases between the germline ends. There are 15 residues in the CDR3. The CDR3 nucleotides read TGCGCCAGCGCCAACGGGAGACCAAATAATTCACCCCTCCACTTT. Protein: CASANGRPNNSPLHF.

The V gene is TRBV4-1, the J gene TRBJ1-6; TRBD1 matches 7 bases. CDR1 is MGHRA, CDR2 YSYEKL, per germline. Unmatched junction bases numbered 16, after V lost 2 bases and J lost 0 bases. The CDR3 consists of 21 residues. The CDR3 nucleotides read TGCGCCAGCAGCCAACGTCCCAGAGGGGGCAGAGAAAGCTCCTATAATTCACCCCTCCACTTT. This codes for CASSQRPRGGRESSYNSPLHF.

The chain joins TRBV5-5 to TRBJ2-1; D is undetermined. CDR1 and CDR2 from the germline V gene are SGHKS and YYEKEE (reference sequence). V lost 7 bases, J lost 10 bases, and 21 bases lay in between. The CDR3 is made up of 14 amino acids. CDR3 in amino acids: CASPPVLGDMEQFF. The CDR3 nucleotides are TGTGCCAGCCCTCCTGTCCTTGGGGATATGGAGCAGTTCTTC.

The J gene is TRBJ1-1, the V gene TRBV4-2; 8 positions match TRBD1. This CDR3 is built from 14 residues. V lost 6 bases to trimming and J lost 1 base; unmatched junction nucleotides: 4. Germline loops: CDR1 LGHNA, CDR2 YNFKEQ. Here the CDR3 reads CASSAGGWNTEAFF. The CDR3, as DNA: TGTGCCAGCAGTGCAGGGGGCTGGAACACTGAAGCTTTCTTT.

The chain employs TRBV7-2 and TRBJ2-2; D possibly uses TRBD1 or TRBD2 (5 bases each). The germline V gene has CDR1 SGHTA and CDR2 FQGNSA. This CDR3 is 15 amino acids long. Between the trimmed V and J ends, which lost 3 bases and 0 bases, there was a span of 8 bases. CDR3 sequence: CASSLLGANTGELFF. The CDR3 DNA is TGTGCCAGCAGCTTGCTGGGGGCGAACACCGGGGAGCTGTTTTTT.

The V and J genes are TRBV10-3 and TRBJ2-3, with D perhaps being TRBD1 or TRBD2 (5 bases each). CDR3 length: 16 residues. The V gene's germline CDR1 is ENHRY and CDR2 SYGVKD. Trimming pared 6 bases from V and 2 bases from J, leaving 18 bases between. The CDR3 here is CAIRKGTLNLTDTQYF. The CDR3 coding sequence is TGTGCCATCAGAAAAGGGACCCTCAACCTCACAGATACGCAGTATTTT.

Worth noting for this clone: Mismatch with germline at one junction end may stem from a read error. The rearrangement links TRBV7-3 to TRBJ2-7; perhaps TRBD2 as D (6 bases). Germline loops: CDR1 SGHTA, CDR2 FQGTGA. The CDR3 sequence is 14 residues long. CDR3 amino acids: CASSITGTSLEQYF. CDR3 in DNA: TGTGCCAGCAGCATAACCGGGACTTCCCTCGAGCAGTACTTC.

The chain uses TRBV5-1 and TRBJ2-2, with D unresolved. V gave up 4 bases and J gave up 1 base, with 11 bases separating them. This CDR3 region has 15 residues. Germline CDR1 reads SGHRS; CDR2 reads YFSETQ. CDR3 in DNA: TGCGCCAGCAGCGTCGATAGGGTGAACACCGGGGAGCTGTTTTTT. Translating gives CASSVDRVNTGELFF.

The genes are TRBV5-1 and TRBJ2-6; D remains ambiguous. The CDR3 length is 15 residues. V was pared by 0 bases and J by 0 bases, with 4 bases between. In germline, CDR1 is SGHRS, CDR2 YFSETQ. CDR3 in DNA: TGCGCCAGCAGCTTGGTCGCCTCTGGGGCCAACGTCCTGACTTTC. This gives the protein CASSLVASGANVLTF.

This chain joins TRBV19 and TRBJ1-4, with D uncertain. The CDR3 length is 16 residues. Germline CDR1 reads LNHDA; CDR2 reads SQIVND (reference sequence). V was cut by 0 bases and J by 6 bases, with 14 bases left in between. CDR3 DNA sequence: TGTGCCAGTAGTATAGATCATGCGGGCGGCTATGAAAAACTGTTTTTT. It yields the protein CASSIDHAGGYEKLFF.